The clone carrying this T cell receptor beta chain was picked up many times. The antigen is not known. This sample was taken from a study of human T cells and chemical hapten exposure. Study summary: Affected patients, primarily female, had alopecia areata, totalis or universalis.

In the original processing: Sample TCR totals centred on a median of about 100,000, ranging roughly 23,224 to 690,600. TCRdb used MiXCR to reprocess the RACE reads, holding one entry per CDR3 protein. The V and J calls reflect TCRdb's pipeline rather than the authors' work. The sample holds some 42,000 distinct CDR3 sequences, 8% to 9.5% seen once. Described time point: patch test 2, 6 weeks after DPC sensitization. The treatment is: therapeutic diphenylcyclopropenone sensitization with weekly scalp DPC. Germline CDR1 is MNHEY and CDR2 is SVGAGI. V lost 4 bases, J lost 8 bases, and 20 bases lay in between. The CDR3 consists of 15 residues. Findings and limits, study-wide: Expanded TCRs showed more large CDR3 clusters than pre-sensitization or healthy control sets.

The TCR was taken from a woman in her 40s with alopecia areata. Some clones in this sample may be carry-over from other donors' samples. The V call is TRBV6-5, the J call TRBJ1-2; a possible D gene is TRBD1 (5 bases). The input for sequencing was whole blood, taken in connection with sensitization to the hapten diphenylcyclopropenone (DPC). CDR3 region: CASSFMGAGTGGYTF. DNA for the CDR3: TGTGCCAGCAGTTTTATGGGCGCGGGGACGGGCGGCTACACCTTC.